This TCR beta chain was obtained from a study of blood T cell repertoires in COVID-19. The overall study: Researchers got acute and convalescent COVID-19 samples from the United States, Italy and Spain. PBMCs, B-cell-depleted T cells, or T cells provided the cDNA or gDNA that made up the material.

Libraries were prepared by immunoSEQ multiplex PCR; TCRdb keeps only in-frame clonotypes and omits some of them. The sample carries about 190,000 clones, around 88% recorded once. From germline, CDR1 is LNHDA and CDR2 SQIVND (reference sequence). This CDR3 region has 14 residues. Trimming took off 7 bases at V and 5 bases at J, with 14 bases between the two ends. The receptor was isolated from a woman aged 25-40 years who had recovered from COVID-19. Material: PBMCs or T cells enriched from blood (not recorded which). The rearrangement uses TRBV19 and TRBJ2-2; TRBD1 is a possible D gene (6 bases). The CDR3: CASNNRDRTGELFF. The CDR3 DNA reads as TGTGCCAGTAATAACAGGGATAGGACCGGGGAGCTGTTTTTT.